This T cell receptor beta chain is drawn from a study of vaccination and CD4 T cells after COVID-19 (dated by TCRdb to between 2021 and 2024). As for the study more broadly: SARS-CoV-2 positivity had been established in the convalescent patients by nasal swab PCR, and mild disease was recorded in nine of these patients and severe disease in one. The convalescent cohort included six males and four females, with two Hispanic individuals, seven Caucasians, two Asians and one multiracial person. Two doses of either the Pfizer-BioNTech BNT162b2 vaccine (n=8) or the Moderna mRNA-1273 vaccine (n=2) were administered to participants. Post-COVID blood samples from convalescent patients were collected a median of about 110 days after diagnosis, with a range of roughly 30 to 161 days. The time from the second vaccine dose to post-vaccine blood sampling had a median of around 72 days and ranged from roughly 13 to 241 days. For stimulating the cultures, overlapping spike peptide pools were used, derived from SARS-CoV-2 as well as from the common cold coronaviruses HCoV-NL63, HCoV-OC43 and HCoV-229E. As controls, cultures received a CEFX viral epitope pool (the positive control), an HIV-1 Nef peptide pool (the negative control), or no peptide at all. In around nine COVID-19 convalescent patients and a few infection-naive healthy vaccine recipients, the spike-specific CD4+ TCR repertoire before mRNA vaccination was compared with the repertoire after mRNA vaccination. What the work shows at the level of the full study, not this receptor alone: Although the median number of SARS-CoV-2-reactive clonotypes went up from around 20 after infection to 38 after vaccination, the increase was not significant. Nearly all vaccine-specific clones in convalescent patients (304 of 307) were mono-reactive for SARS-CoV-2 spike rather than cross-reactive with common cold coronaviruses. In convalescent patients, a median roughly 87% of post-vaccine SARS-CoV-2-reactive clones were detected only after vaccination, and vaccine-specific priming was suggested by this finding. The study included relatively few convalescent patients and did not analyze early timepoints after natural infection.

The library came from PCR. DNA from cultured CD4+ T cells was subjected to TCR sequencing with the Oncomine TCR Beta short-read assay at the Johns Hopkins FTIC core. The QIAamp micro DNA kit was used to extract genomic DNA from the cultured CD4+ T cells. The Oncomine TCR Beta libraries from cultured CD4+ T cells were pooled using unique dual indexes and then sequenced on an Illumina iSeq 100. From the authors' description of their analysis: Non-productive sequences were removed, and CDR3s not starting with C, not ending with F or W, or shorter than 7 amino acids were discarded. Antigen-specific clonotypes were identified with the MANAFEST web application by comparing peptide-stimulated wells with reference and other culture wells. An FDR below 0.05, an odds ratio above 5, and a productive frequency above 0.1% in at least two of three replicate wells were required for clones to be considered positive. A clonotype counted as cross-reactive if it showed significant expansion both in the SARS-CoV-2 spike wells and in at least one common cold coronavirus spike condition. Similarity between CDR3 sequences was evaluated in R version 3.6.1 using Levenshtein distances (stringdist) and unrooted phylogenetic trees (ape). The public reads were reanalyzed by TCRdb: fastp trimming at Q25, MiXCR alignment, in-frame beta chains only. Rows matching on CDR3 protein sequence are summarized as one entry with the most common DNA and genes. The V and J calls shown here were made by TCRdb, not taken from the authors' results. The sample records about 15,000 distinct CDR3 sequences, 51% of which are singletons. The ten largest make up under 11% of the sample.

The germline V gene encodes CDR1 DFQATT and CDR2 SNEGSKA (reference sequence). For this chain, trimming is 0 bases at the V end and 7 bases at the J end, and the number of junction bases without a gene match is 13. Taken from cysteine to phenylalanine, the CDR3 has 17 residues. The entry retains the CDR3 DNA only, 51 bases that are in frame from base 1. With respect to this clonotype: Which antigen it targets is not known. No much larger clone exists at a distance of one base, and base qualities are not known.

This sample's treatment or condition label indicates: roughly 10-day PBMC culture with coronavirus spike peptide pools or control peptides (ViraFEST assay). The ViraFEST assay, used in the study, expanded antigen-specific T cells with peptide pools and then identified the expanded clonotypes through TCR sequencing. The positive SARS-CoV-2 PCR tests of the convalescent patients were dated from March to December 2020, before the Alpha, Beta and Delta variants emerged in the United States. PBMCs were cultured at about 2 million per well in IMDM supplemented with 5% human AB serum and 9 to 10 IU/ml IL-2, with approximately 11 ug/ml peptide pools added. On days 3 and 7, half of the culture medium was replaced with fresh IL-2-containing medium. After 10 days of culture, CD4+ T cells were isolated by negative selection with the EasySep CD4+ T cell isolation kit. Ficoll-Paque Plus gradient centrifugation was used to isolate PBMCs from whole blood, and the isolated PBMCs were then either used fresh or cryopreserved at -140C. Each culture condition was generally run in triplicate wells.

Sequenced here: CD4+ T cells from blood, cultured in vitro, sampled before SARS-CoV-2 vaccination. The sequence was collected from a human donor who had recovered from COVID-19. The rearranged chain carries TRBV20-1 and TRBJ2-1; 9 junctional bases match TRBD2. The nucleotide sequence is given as TGCAGTGCTAGAGATTATCTAGCGGGGACCTCAGGGAATGAGCAGTTCTTC. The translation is CSARDYLAGTSGNEQFF.